The 14 T cell receptor beta chains listed next were all sequenced from one sample in a study of beta chain features in type 1 diabetes listed by TCRdb under 2018. What the research found in general, with its limitations: Type 1 diabetes patients showed a moderate but significant shortening of TCRB CDR3 length in all four CD4+ subsets.

No antigen is known for these receptors. The library was prepared using the immunoSEQ multiplex PCR assay. The entire amount of isolated RNA was reverse transcribed using the High Capacity cDNA Reverse Transcription Kit, so the sequenced TCRB transcripts were expressed ones. In TCRdb, the immuneACCESS table is reduced to in-frame sequences with V and J assigned. These tables do not hold every clone; where another copy was compared, an unresolved V gene accounts for under half, and the others remain unexplained. For this sample the table gives approximately 160,000 clones, of which 10% were detected only once. The top ten constitute more than 0.4% of the sample. Sequenced input: central memory CD4+ T cells from blood. Source of these receptors: a man aged 25-45 years with type 1 diabetes.

The chain recombines TRBV14 with TRBJ1-4; 9 nucleotides line up with TRBD1. Trimming cost V 4 bases and J 10 bases; bases outside gene matches: 7. The CDR3 is 14 amino acids. CDR1 SGHDN and CDR2 FVKESK come from the germline V gene. This CDR3 reads CASSRTGGAGKLFF. The CDR3 bases are TGTGCCAGCAGCCGAACAGGGGGCGCAGGAAAACTGTTTTTT. Full variable domain (outside the CDR3, taken from reference TRBV14 and TRBJ1-4): EAGVTQFPSHSVIEKGQTVTLRCDPISGHDNLYWYRRVMGKEIKFLLHFVKESKQDESGMPNNRFLAERTGGTYSTLKVQPAELEDSGVYFCASSRTGGAGKLFFGSGTQLSVL.

This clone turned up a few times. This sequence joins TRBV7-3 and TRBJ1-2; D remains unclear. V shed 3 bases and J shed 4 bases, with 9 bases lying between them. In germline, CDR1 is SGHTA, CDR2 FQGTGA. This CDR3 comprises 13 residues. CDR3 in amino acids: CASSFGNGYGYTF. The CDR3 DNA sequence: TGTGCCAGCAGCTTCGGGAATGGCTATGGCTACACCTTC.

This clone was counted at least ten times. This chain uses TRBV2 with TRBJ1-5; TRBD1 is a possible D gene (5 bases). Between the trimmed V and J ends, which lost 7 bases and 2 bases, there was a span of 12 bases. The CDR3 extends over 14 amino acids. From germline, CDR1 is SNHLY and CDR2 FYNNEI. CDR3 nucleotides: TGTGCCAGCACCTTTGACAGTGGCAATCAGCCCCAGCATTTT. Protein product: CASTFDSGNQPQHF.

This clone was counted at least ten times. V usage is TRBV7-9 and J usage is TRBJ2-1, with D possibly TRBD2 on 5 matching bases. CDR3 length equals 14 residues. Looked up from germline, CDR1 is SEHNR and CDR2 is FQNEAQ (reference sequence). V dropped 1 base and J dropped 4 bases, with 8 bases sitting between them. The CDR3 region has the DNA TGTGCCAGCAGCTTAGGGACTTCTTACAATGAGCAGTTCTTC. It is translated as CASSLGTSYNEQFF.

V usage is TRBV9 and J usage is TRBJ2-2; 8 positions match TRBD2. CDR3 size: 15 residues. Per the germline V gene, CDR1 is SGDLS and CDR2 is YYNGEE. Trimming cost V 0 bases and J 5 bases; bases outside gene matches: 3. The CDR3 sequence is CASSVDSSGTGELFF. The CDR3 nucleotides read TGTGCCAGCAGCGTAGATTCTAGCGGGACCGGGGAGCTGTTTTTT.

The rearrangement links TRBV5-1 to TRBJ2-5; 7 positions match TRBD2. Germline assignment: CDR1 SGHRS and CDR2 YFSETQ. Trimming removed 7 bases from V and 0 bases from J; junction bases left unmatched: 6. The CDR3 contains 14 residues. The chain's CDR3 is CASSMGGNQETQYF. The CDR3 coding sequence is TGCGCCAGCTCGATGGGGGGGAACCAAGAGACCCAGTACTTC.

The chain has TRBV28 and TRBJ2-5, with D tentatively TRBD2 (6 bases). The V end lost 6 bases, the J end lost 5 bases, and 16 bases lay between the germline ends. Germline values: CDR1 MDHEN, CDR2 SYDVKM. This CDR3 spans 14 amino acids. The CDR3 DNA follows: TGTGCCAGCAGCTTAATCGGGGGTCCGGAGACCCAGTACTTC. Its translation is CASSLIGGPETQYF. The complete variable domain, with remaining parts taken from reference TRBV28 and TRBJ2-5, reads DVKVTQSSRYLVKRTGEKVFLECVQDMDHENMFWYRQDPGLGLRLIYFSYDVKMKEKGDIPEGYSVSREKKERFSLILESASTNQTSMYLCASSLIGGPETQYFGPGTRLLVL.

The table lists this clone with a few counts. This chain joins TRBV27 and TRBJ2-7; D remains ambiguous. Germline CDR1 reads MNHEY; CDR2 reads SMNVEV (reference sequence). This CDR3 spans 15 amino acids. V was pared by 3 bases and J by 4 bases, with 16 bases between. Here the CDR3 reads CASSFGPPQDYEQYF. For the CDR3, the DNA is TGTGCCAGCAGTTTTGGGCCCCCTCAAGATTACGAGCAGTACTTC.

This clone was counted between two and nine times. The chain is built from TRBV9 and TRBJ1-3; D unclear. The ends were cut back, 0 bases at V and 0 bases at J, with 10 bases in the middle. Germline V gene data show CDR1 as SGDLS and CDR2 as YYNGEE. The CDR3 totals 16 residues. For the CDR3, the DNA is TGTGCCAGCAGCGTAGGGGTGGACTACTCTGGAAACACCATATATTTT. This encodes CASSVGVDYSGNTIYF.

This clone was counted only a few times. This chain links TRBV6-6 with TRBJ2-7; tentatively, D is TRBD1 (6 bases). Per germline, CDR1 MNHNY and CDR2 SVGAGI (reference sequence). The CDR3 covers 12 residues. With 5 bases removed from V and 10 bases from J, the gap between germline ends came to 15 bases. The CDR3 reads CASSGSQGDQYF. In DNA form, the CDR3 reads TGTGCCAGCAGTGGCTCACAGGGAGATCAGTACTTC.

A few counts support this clone. V and J are TRBV19 and TRBJ2-3; TRBD1 matches 9 bases. Germline V lookup: CDR1 LNHDA, CDR2 SQIVND (reference sequence). The CDR3 length is 15 residues. J gave up 4 bases and V 5 bases, and 7 bases lay outside the gene matches. CDR3 DNA sequence: TGTGCCAGTAGTCGCCCCGGGACAGGGCCAGATACGCAGTATTTT. Translated, it gives CASSRPGTGPDTQYF.

The chain has TRBV28 and TRBJ2-1; D is possibly TRBD2 (6 bases). Germline V gene lookup returns CDR1 MDHEN and CDR2 SYDVKM. Trimming left V 7 bases short and J 3 bases short, with 22 bases between. This CDR3 region has 17 residues. The CDR3 nucleotides read TGTGCCAGCATTTTCGGGAGCGGCATAAGCCACTACAATGAGCAGTTCTTC. Protein sequence: CASIFGSGISHYNEQFF.

In its sample, this clone was seen a few times. This sequence joins TRBV28 and TRBJ1-1, with 7 nucleotides matching TRBD1. Germline V lookup: CDR1 MDHEN, CDR2 SYDVKM. CDR3 length equals 15 residues. V trimming: 6 bases; J trimming: 2 bases; junction bases outside the gene matches: 9. The CDR3 reads CASSPGGTANTEAFF. The CDR3, as DNA: TGTGCCAGCAGCCCAGGGGGGACGGCCAACACTGAAGCTTTCTTT.

This clone was counted only a few times. V usage is TRBV28 and J usage is TRBJ2-3; D possibly corresponds to TRBD2 (6 bases). Germline V gives CDR1 MDHEN, CDR2 SYDVKM. The CDR3 extends over 14 amino acids. V lost 8 bases, J lost 2 bases, and 14 bases lay in between. The CDR3 nucleotides read TGTGCCAGCCTTACTCGGCGGGACACAGATACGCAGTATTTT. It encodes CASLTRRDTDTQYF. The full variable domain, in which reference TRBV28 and TRBJ2-3 provide the parts outside the CDR3, is DVKVTQSSRYLVKRTGEKVFLECVQDMDHENMFWYRQDPGLGLRLIYFSYDVKMKEKGDIPEGYSVSREKKERFSLILESASTNQTSMYLCASLTRRDTDTQYFGPGTRLTVL.